This T cell receptor beta chain was observed in a study of response to subunit inactivated influenza vaccine. CDR1 and CDR2 (germline): SGHRS, YFSETQ. This CDR3 has 14 residues. V gave up 4 bases and J gave up 0 bases; unmatched junction bases: 4. This clonotype was detected only once. A single record per CDR3 protein comes from TCRdb applying MiXCR to the RT-PCR reads. The sample yields around 500,000 distinct CDR3 sequences, approximately 11% seen once. The specimen was PBMCs from blood, collected roughly 46 days after vaccination. The sequence came from a middle-aged man who received an inactivated influenza vaccine. The rearrangement links TRBV5-1 to TRBJ2-7; 7 bases align to TRBD2. This CDR3 reads CASSLGLPSYEQYF. The CDR3 nucleotides are TGCGCCAGCAGCCTGGGACTACCCTCCTACGAGCAGTACTTC.